These 10 T cell receptor beta chains were all obtained from the same sample, sequenced in a study of blood T cell repertoires in COVID-19. TCRdb keeps only in-frame clones here, not all; method: immunoSEQ multiplex PCR. Among fewer than 400,000 clones, roughly 90% were seen once, and the ten largest hold less than 3%. Sequencing was done on a sample of peripheral blood. The receptors stem from a woman aged 25 to 39 with COVID-19, enrolled during active disease.

This chain joins TRBV27 and TRBJ2-1, with 10 nucleotides matching TRBD2. This CDR3 is built from 16 residues. From germline, CDR1 is MNHEY and CDR2 SMNVEV (reference sequence). Unmatched junction bases numbered 7, after V lost 5 bases and J lost 3 bases. The CDR3 DNA follows: TGTGCCAGCAGTCCCCTACTAGCGGGAAGCTACAATGAGCAGTTCTTC. It translates to CASSPLLAGSYNEQFF.

The chain links TRBV30 to TRBJ2-3; 11 bases agree with TRBD2. CDR1 and CDR2 from the germline V gene are GTSNPN and SVGIG (reference sequence). After removal of 8 bases from V and 7 bases from J, the junction contained 8 bases not matched to a gene. The length of the CDR3 is 13 residues. The CDR3, as DNA: TGTGCCGGTATAGCGGGAGGGTCCCATACGCAGTATTTT. Translated: CAGIAGGSHTQYF.

In its sample, this clone was seen once. The chain links TRBV3-1 (or the pseudogene TRBV3-2) to TRBJ2-7, with 9 bases fitting TRBD2. Germline lookup yields CDR1 LGHDT and CDR2 YNNKEL (reference sequence). The CDR3 has 15 amino acids. V dropped 4 bases and J dropped 3; count of bases not matched to a gene: 7. CDR3 sequence: CASSPKGLANYEQYF. The CDR3 bases are TGTGCCAGCAGCCCCAAGGGACTAGCAAACTACGAGCAGTACTTC.

The chain employs TRBV12-5 and TRBJ2-1; 13 bases align to TRBD2. The CDR3 totals 16 residues. Germline V gene data show CDR1 as LGHNT and CDR2 as FRNRAP. The V and J ends lost 1 base and 7 bases, in that order; junction bases with no gene match: 4. CDR3 residues: CASGLGTSGRWNEQFF. CDR3 DNA sequence: TGTGCTAGTGGTTTGGGGACTAGCGGGAGATGGAATGAGCAGTTCTTC.

The gene calls are TRBV29-1 and TRBJ1-5, with 7 bases identical to TRBD1. J was trimmed by 4 bases and V by 4 bases; bases with no gene match: 7. Germline-derived CDR1 and CDR2 are SQVTM and ANQGSEA. The CDR3 is 14 amino acids. This CDR3 reads CSVGTGISNQPQHF. As DNA, the CDR3 is TGCAGCGTTGGGACAGGAATCAGTAATCAGCCCCAGCATTTT.

This clone has a handful of counts. The chain's CDR3 is CASSLLSGSNTEAFF. As DNA, the CDR3 is TGTGCCAGCAGTTTGTTATCCGGGTCTAACACTGAAGCTTTCTTT. The gene calls are TRBV28 and TRBJ1-1; D is uncertain. Germline loops: CDR1 MDHEN, CDR2 SYDVKM. Trimming took off 3 bases at V and 2 bases at J, with 13 bases between the two ends. CDR3 length equals 15 residues. The full variable domain, in which reference TRBV28 and TRBJ1-1 provide the parts outside the CDR3, is DVKVTQSSRYLVKRTGEKVFLECVQDMDHENMFWYRQDPGLGLRLIYFSYDVKMKEKGDIPEGYSVSREKKERFSLILESASTNQTSMYLCASSLLSGSNTEAFFGQGTRLTVV.

V is TRBV19 and J is TRBJ1-5, with D possibly being TRBD1 (6 bases). The CDR3 length is 19 residues. Trimming shortened V by 5 bases and J by 0 bases, and 23 bases separated the two germline ends. CDR1 and CDR2 from the germline V gene are LNHDA and SQIVND (reference sequence). Written as DNA, the CDR3 is TGTGCCAGTAGTCCAGGGGCCCTGAAACTACCTTATAGCAATCAGCCCCAGCATTTT. Its protein is CASSPGALKLPYSNQPQHF. The full variable domain, completed using reference TRBV19 and TRBJ1-5, is DGGITQSPKYLFRKEGQNVTLSCEQNLNHDAMYWYRQDPGQGLRLIYYSQIVNDFQKGDIAEGYSVSREKKESFPLTVTSAQKNPTAFYLCASSPGALKLPYSNQPQHFGDGTRLSIL.

The chain employs TRBV6-5 and TRBJ2-5; tentatively, D is TRBD1 (5 bases). V was cut by 4 bases and J by 5 bases, with 17 bases left in between. Germline lookup yields CDR1 MNHEY and CDR2 SVGAGI. There are 15 residues in the CDR3. CDR3 in amino acids: CASSLTDSLRETQYF. For the CDR3, the DNA is TGTGCCAGCAGTTTGACAGACAGCTTAAGGGAGACCCAGTACTTC.

The chain joins TRBV11-1 to TRBJ2-7; D unclear. Trimming shortened V by 4 bases and J by 2 bases, and 9 bases separated the two germline ends. The CDR3 loop spans 13 amino acids. Germline loops: CDR1 SGHAT, CDR2 FQDESV (reference sequence). The CDR3 region has the DNA TGTGCCAGCAGCTCCCCGCGGACCTACGAGCAGTACTTC. Protein product: CASSSPRTYEQYF.

V is TRBV19 and J is TRBJ2-2, with D perhaps TRBD1 (6 bases). Trimming removed 9 bases at V and 1 base at J, with 18 bases between. The CDR3 length is 16 residues. CDR1 and CDR2 from the germline V gene are LNHDA and SQIVND (reference sequence). CDR3 in amino acids: CASRTGTLRNTGELFF. In nucleotides, the CDR3 is TGTGCCAGCAGGACCGGGACACTAAGGAACACCGGGGAGCTGTTTTTT.